This is a list of T cell receptor beta chains from one sample in a study of identical twins. TCRdb used MiXCR to reprocess the 5' RACE reads, holding one entry per CDR3 protein. The sample records 700,000 or so distinct CDR3 sequences, around 8.6% being singletons. These records were also assigned to another study, of yellow fever vaccine responses in identical twins.

The sample consisted of PBMCs. These receptors all stem from a young woman in good health. Both conserved end residues are trimmed from each CDR3.

V gene	J gene	CDR3 protein
TRBV4-3	TRBJ2-1	ASSVWTGGNNEQF
TRBV29-1	TRBJ2-1	SASGGAHNEQF
TRBV7-8	TRBJ2-7	ASSPSSGSPYEQY
TRBV20-1	TRBJ2-7	SARDSRVYEQY
TRBV28	TRBJ1-3	ASTSLGNTIY
TRBV7-3	TRBJ2-3	ASSPEGGNTQY
TRBV12-3/TRBV12-4	TRBJ1-6	ASGDPGDLH
TRBV12-3/TRBV12-4	TRBJ2-2	ASSLSAGGFGELF
TRBV20-1	TRBJ1-2	SARARGPYGYT
TRBV4-2	TRBJ2-7	ASSQSIPQGSWGEQY
TRBV28	TRBJ2-7	ASSFTSQGYEQY
TRBV10-3	TRBJ2-2	ATGLARDGELF